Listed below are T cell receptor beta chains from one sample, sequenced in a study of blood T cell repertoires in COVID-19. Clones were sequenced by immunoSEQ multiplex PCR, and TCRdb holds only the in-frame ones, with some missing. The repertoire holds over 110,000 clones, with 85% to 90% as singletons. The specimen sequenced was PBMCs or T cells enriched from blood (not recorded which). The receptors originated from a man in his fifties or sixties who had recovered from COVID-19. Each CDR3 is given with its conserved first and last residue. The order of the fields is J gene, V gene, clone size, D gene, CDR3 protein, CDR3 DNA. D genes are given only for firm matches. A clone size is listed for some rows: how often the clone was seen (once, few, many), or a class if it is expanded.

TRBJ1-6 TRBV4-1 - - CASSQDGGGWLSPLHF TGCGCCAGCAGCCAAGATGGAGGAGGGTGGTTATCACCCCTCCACTTT
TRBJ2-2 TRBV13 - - CASRSLGRDTGELFF TGTGCCAGCAGAAGCCTAGGTCGGGACACCGGGGAGCTGTTTTTT
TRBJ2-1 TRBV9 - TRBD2 CASSAGLRNEQFF TGTGCCAGCAGCGCGGGACTACGGAATGAGCAGTTCTTC
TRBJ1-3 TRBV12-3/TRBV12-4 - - CASSLGPEDTIYF TGTGCCAGCAGTTTAGGACCCGAGGACACCATATATTTT
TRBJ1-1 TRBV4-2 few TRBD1 CASSGQGAVSSEAFF TGTGCCAGCAGCGGGCAGGGGGCAGTTTCCTCTGAAGCTTTCTTT
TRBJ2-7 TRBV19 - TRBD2 CASSPGGAYEQYF TGTGCCAGTTCACCGGGAGGTGCCTACGAGCAGTACTTC
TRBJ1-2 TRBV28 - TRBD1 CASSFGSTGRRYGYTF TGTGCCAGCAGTTTCGGATCGACAGGGCGCCGCTATGGCTACACCTTC
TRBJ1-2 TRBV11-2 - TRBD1 CASSGSDRVYGYTF TGTGCCAGCAGCGGATCGGACAGGGTCTATGGCTACACCTTC
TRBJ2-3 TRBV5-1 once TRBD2 CASSSLAGGTDTQYF TGCGCCAGCAGCTCCTTAGCGGGGGGCACAGATACGCAGTATTTT
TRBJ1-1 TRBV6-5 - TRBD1 CASRSPGQGAAFF TGTGCCAGCAGGTCACCGGGACAGGGGGCGGCTTTCTTT
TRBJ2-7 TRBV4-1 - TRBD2 CASSQEASGSYEQYF TGCGCCAGCAGCCAAGAGGCTAGCGGGAGTTACGAGCAGTACTTC
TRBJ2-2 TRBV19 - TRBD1 CASIQGAGTGELFF TGTGCCAGTATCCAGGGGGCGGGCACCGGGGAGCTGTTTTTT
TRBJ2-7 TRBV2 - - CASSGQQGDEQYF TGTGCCAGCAGTGGCCAACAGGGAGACGAGCAGTACTTC
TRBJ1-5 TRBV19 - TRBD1 CASSPTGGGQPQHF TGTGCCAGTAGTCCGACAGGGGGCGGTCAGCCCCAGCATTTT
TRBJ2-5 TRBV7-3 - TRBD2 CASSSGLAGGPRETQYF TGTGCCAGCAGCTCGGGACTAGCGGGAGGGCCGCGAGAGACCCAGTACTTC
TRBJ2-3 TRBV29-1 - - CSVDYTDTQYF TGCAGCGTTGACTACACAGATACGCAGTATTTT
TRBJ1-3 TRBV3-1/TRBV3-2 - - CASSQTFSGNTIYF TGTGCCAGCAGCCAGACATTCTCTGGAAACACCATATATTTT
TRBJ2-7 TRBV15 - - CATRDLAPSSYEQYF TGTGCCACCAGGGACCTAGCGCCCAGCTCCTACGAGCAGTACTTC
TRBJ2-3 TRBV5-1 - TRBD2 CASRLLAGPITDTQYF TGCGCCAGCAGGCTGCTAGCGGGGCCCATCACAGATACGCAGTATTTT
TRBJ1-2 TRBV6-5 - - CASKDGSWGYTF TGTGCCAGCAAAGACGGGTCTTGGGGCTACACCTTC
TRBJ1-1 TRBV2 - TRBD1 CASSADRGAFF TGTGCCAGCAGTGCCGACAGGGGTGCTTTCTTT
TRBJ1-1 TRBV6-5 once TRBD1 CASSYSRTGATEAFF TGTGCCAGCAGTTACTCAAGGACAGGGGCCACTGAAGCTTTCTTT
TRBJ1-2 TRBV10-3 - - CAISDYDGYGYTF TGTGCCATCAGTGATTACGACGGGTATGGCTACACCTTC
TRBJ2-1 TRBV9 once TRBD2 CASSVLAGGPSYEQFF TGTGCCAGCAGCGTATTAGCGGGAGGGCCTAGTTATGAGCAGTTCTTC
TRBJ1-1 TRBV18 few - CASSPSGGEAFF TGTGCCAGCTCACCATCAGGTGGTGAAGCTTTCTTT
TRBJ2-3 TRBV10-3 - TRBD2 CAIRTSGPTDTQYF TGTGCCATCAGGACTAGCGGCCCCACAGATACGCAGTATTTT
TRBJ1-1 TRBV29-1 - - CSVAGRSTEAFF TGCAGCGTCGCAGGGAGGAGCACTGAAGCTTTCTTT
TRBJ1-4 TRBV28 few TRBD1 CATNGRDRGGKLFF TGTGCCACCAACGGCCGGGACAGGGGGGGAAAACTGTTTTTT
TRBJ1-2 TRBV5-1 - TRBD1 CASSYTGGDYGYTF TGCGCCAGCAGCTATACAGGGGGTGACTATGGCTACACCTTC
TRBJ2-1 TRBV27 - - CASSLPSMGLDEQFF TGTGCCAGCAGTCTCCCCTCCATGGGCCTGGATGAGCAGTTCTTC
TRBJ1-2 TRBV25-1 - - CASSEFLNYGYTF TGTGCCAGCAGTGAATTTCTGAACTATGGCTACACCTTC
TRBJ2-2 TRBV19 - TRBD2 CASKRESSVGELFF TGTGCCAGCAAGCGGGAGTCTTCGGTCGGGGAGCTGTTTTTT
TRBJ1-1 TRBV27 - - CASSFLGQRNTEAFF TGTGCCAGCAGTTTTTTAGGACAGCGGAACACTGAAGCTTTCTTT
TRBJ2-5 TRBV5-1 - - CASSLQGRETQYF TGCGCCAGCAGCTTACAGGGTAGAGAGACCCAGTACTTC
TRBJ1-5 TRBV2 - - CASGREYSNQPQHF TGTGCCAGTGGGAGAGAATATAGCAATCAGCCCCAGCATTTT
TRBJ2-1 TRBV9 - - CASSPTEGLSYNEQFF TGTGCCAGCAGCCCAACTGAGGGCCTTTCCTACAATGAGCAGTTCTTC
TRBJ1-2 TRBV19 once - CASSPPGGYYGYTF TGTGCCAGTAGTCCCCCGGGGGGCTACTATGGCTACACCTTC
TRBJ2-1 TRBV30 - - CAWKLTGWSAGEQFF TGTGCCTGGAAGCTGACAGGTTGGTCAGCCGGTGAGCAGTTCTTC
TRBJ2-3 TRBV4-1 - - CASSQVGLGTDTQYF TGCGCCAGCAGCCAAGTCGGGTTGGGCACAGATACGCAGTATTTT
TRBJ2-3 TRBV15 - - CATSRDVGDTQYF TGTGCCACCAGCAGAGATGTTGGCGATACGCAGTATTTT
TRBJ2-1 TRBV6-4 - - CASSENFPGQKFF TGTGCCAGCAGTGAAAACTTCCCGGGACAAAAGTTCTTC
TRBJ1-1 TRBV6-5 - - CASKGWISPEAFF TGTGCCAGCAAGGGGTGGATATCTCCTGAAGCTTTCTTT
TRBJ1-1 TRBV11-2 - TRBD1 CASSLEQGAFGTEAFF TGTGCCAGCAGCTTAGAGCAGGGGGCGTTCGGAACTGAAGCTTTCTTT
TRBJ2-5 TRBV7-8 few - CASSSTPNLEETQYF TGTGCCAGCAGCTCCACCCCTAACTTGGAAGAGACCCAGTACTTC
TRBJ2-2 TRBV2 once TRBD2 CARGLAGGDTGELFF TGTGCCAGGGGACTAGCGGGGGGAGACACCGGGGAGCTGTTTTTT
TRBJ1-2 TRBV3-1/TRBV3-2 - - CASSPPGTNYGYTF TGTGCCAGCAGCCCGCCGGGGACTAACTATGGCTACACCTTC
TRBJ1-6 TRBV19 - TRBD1 CASTPGQGYSPLHF TGTGCCAGTACTCCGGGACAGGGTTATTCACCCCTCCACTTT
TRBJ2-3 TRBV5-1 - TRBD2 CASSLASGGADTQYF TGCGCCAGCAGCTTGGCCAGCGGGGGGGCAGATACGCAGTATTTT
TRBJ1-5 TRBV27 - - CASSSTWGDQPQHF TGTGCCAGCAGTTCAACCTGGGGCGATCAGCCCCAGCATTTT
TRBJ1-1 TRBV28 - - CASSLEGVTEAFF TGTGCCAGCAGTTTGGAGGGAGTCACTGAAGCTTTCTTT
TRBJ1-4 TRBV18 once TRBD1 CASSPPGQGGEKLFF TGTGCCAGCTCACCACCGGGACAGGGAGGTGAAAAACTGTTTTTT
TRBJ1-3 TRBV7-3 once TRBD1 CASSPRDSRNTIYF TGTGCCAGCAGCCCACGGGACAGCCGAAACACCATATATTTT
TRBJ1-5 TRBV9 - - CASSVAGEQPQHF TGTGCCAGCAGCGTAGCCGGGGAGCAGCCCCAGCATTTT
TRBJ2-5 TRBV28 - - CASSRGAGAFQETQYF TGTGCCAGCAGCCGAGGGGCGGGGGCCTTCCAAGAGACCCAGTACTTC
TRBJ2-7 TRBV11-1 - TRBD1 CASSLAPGQGRYEQYF TGTGCCAGCAGCTTAGCGCCCGGACAGGGTAGGTACGAGCAGTACTTC
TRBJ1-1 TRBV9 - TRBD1 CASSAHGQEHEAFF TGTGCCAGCAGCGCCCACGGACAGGAACATGAAGCTTTCTTT
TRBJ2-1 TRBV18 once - CASSSSGVNYNEQFF TGTGCCAGCTCATCCTCGGGGGTAAACTACAATGAGCAGTTCTTC
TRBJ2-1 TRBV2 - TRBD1 CASSLGQGTEQFF TGTGCCAGCAGCCTGGGACAGGGTACTGAGCAGTTCTTC
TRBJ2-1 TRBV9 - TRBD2 CASSVAAGGPPYPFF TGTGCCAGCAGCGTAGCTGCGGGGGGCCCTCCCTATCCGTTCTTC
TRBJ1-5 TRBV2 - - CASSEWTSNQPQHF TGTGCCAGCAGTGAATGGACAAGCAATCAGCCCCAGCATTTT